The sequence of this T cell receptor (beta chain) was determined in a study of T cells in Graves' hyperthyroidism and ophthalmopathy (dated by TCRdb to between 2017 and 2020). For the study in its entirety: Peripheral blood was collected at initial diagnosis, before any treatment. Prospective prediction of ophthalmopathy was tested in an independent validation cohort of 18 to 20 hyperthyroidism patients and 15 to 17 patients who later progressed to ophthalmopathy. Once sampling was done, hyperthyroidism patients were given methimazole at a starting dose of 30 mg daily, whereas ophthalmopathy patients were given high-dose intravenous methylprednisolone. In addition, the study compared T-cell repertoires in thyroid tissue and in blood from six Graves' hyperthyroidism patients. The paper reports TCR Vbeta CDR3 sequencing of some 140 peripheral blood samples: around 41 ophthalmopathy, about 75 hyperthyroidism and around 17 progressor patients. For training and testing, the roughly 97 patients in the discovery cohort were randomly divided in a 7:3 ratio. TCR V-J signatures able to tell the groups apart were searched for in a discovery cohort of 95 to 100 patients, of whom more than 40 had Graves' ophthalmopathy and under 65 had stable Graves' hyperthyroidism.

Amplification of TCR beta CDR3 regions was carried out from RNA transcripts. For the first round of RT-PCR on the TCR CDR3, the HTBI primer set was used together with the Qiagen OneStep RT-PCR kit. Libraries were constructed in a second round of multiplex PCR, after which size selection and purification were carried out. Libraries were sequenced paired-end with 100 bp reads on an Illumina HiSeq2000. The paper's data handling went like this. SOAPnuke was used to process the raw data, removing reads that contained adapters or uncalled bases, had a mean Phred below 15, or lacked an exact match to the constant primer or identifier. High-quality paired reads were merged with COPE v1.2.5, and unique nucleotide sequences were defined as clonotypes. MiTCR v1.1 was used to align the clonotypes against IMGT TRBV, TRBD and TRBJ reference segments. The analysis was restricted to V-J combinations with a frequency above 0.0001, which together covered approximately 99% of the repertoires. The TCS score was defined as the ratio of F50 (clonal expansion) to E x V (chaos), calculated using BLOSUM62-based TCRdist between CDR3 peptides within each V-J. Welch's t-statistics and random forest reduced 514 V-J features to 13, which were used in a naive Bayes classifier (R e1071). The public reads were run again by TCRdb, first through fastp at Q25 and then through MiXCR, and only productive beta chains were kept. Rows with one shared CDR3 protein collapse into an entry with the most common genes and DNA. The V and J calls come from TCRdb's annotation, not from the publication. The sample yields 300,000 to 450,000 distinct CDR3 sequences; roughly 15% were counted once. The ten largest account for around 20% of the sample.

Trimming removed 1 base from V and 6 bases from J, leaving 4 bases between the germline ends. There are 13 amino acids in the CDR3, from cysteine to phenylalanine inclusive. Solely the CDR3 DNA is kept, with 39 bases framed from the first base. The germline V gene sets CDR1 to SGHDN and CDR2 to FVKESK. Overall study results and their limits: In validation, the model predicted progression to ophthalmopathy with approximately 71% sensitivity and over 72% specificity, a median of approximately 6.5 months before onset. A 13 V-J signature model separated ophthalmopathy from stable hyperthyroidism, with approximately 87% sensitivity and around 84% specificity in cross-validation and 80%/75% in testing. Blood samples also contained most of the expanded thyroid clonotypes (frequency above 0.001), which suggests that blood repertoires may reflect thyroid immune responses. No statistical method was used to set the sample size in advance, and investigators knew the group allocation.

This clonotype showed up many times. The antigen this receptor binds is unknown. No much larger clonotype is one base removed from it; base qualities were not supplied. Ophthalmopathy patients had moderately to severely active disease, Clinical Activity Score of at least 3, NOSPECS grade of at least 4, and duration under 3 months. The study excluded patients with uncontrolled infections, other autoimmune diseases, pregnancy or lactation. Clinical symptoms, serum thyroxine and TRAb, thyroid ultrasound, and orbital computed tomography formed the basis for the diagnoses. Ficoll-Paque density gradient centrifugation was used to isolate PBMCs from about 10 ml of fresh peripheral blood. Trizol reagent was used to extract total RNA, and RNA quality was then checked on an Agilent 2100 Bioanalyzer.

The chain is assembled from TRBV14 and TRBJ2-6, with no D gene named confidently. The TCR sequence derives from a woman in her 30s with Graves' ophthalmopathy. The specimen was blood. CDR3 region: CASSQGKANVLTF. The DNA reads as follows: TGTGCCAGCAGCCAAGGCAAGGCCAACGTCCTGACTTTC.